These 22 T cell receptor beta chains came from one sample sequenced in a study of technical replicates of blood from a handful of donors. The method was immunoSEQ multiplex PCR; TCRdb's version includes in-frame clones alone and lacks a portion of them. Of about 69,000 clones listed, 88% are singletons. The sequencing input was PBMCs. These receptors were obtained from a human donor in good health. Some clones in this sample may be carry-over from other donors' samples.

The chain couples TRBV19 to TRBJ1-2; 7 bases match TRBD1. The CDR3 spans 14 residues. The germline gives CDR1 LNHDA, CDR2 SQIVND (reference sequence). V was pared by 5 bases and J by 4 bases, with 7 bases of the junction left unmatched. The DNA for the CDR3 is TGTGCCAGTAGTTTCAGGGGGGAGAGCTATGGCTACACCTTC. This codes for CASSFRGESYGYTF.

CDR3 residues: CASGQGPSSGNTIYF. For the CDR3, the DNA is TGTGCCAGCGGACAGGGGCCCTCCTCTGGAAACACCATATATTTT. The chain recombines TRBV6-5 with TRBJ1-3; 9 nucleotides align to TRBD1. Per germline, CDR1 MNHEY and CDR2 SVGAGI. Losses at the gene ends were 8 bases for V and 0 bases for J; bases not matched to a gene: 5. The CDR3 is made up of 15 amino acids.

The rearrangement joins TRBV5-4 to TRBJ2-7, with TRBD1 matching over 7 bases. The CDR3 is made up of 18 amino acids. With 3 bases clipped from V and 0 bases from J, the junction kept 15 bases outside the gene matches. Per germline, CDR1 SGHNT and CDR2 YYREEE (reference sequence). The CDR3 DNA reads TGTGCCAGCAGCTCCGGACGAGGGGGCGATGGATACTCCTACGAGCAGTACTTC. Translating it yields CASSSGRGGDGYSYEQYF. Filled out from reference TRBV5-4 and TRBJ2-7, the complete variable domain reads ETGVTQSPTHLIKTRGQQVTLRCSSQSGHNTVSWYQQALGQGPQFIFQYYREEENGRGNFPPRFSGLQFPNYSSELNVNALELDDSALYLCASSSGRGGDGYSYEQYFGPGTRLTVT.

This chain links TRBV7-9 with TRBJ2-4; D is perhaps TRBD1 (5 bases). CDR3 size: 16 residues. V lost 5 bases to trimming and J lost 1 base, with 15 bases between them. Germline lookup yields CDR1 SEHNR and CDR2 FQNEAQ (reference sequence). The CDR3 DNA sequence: TGTGCCAGCAGCCGCGACGAAGGGGCCGCCAAAAACATTCAGTACTTC. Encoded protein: CASSRDEGAAKNIQYF.

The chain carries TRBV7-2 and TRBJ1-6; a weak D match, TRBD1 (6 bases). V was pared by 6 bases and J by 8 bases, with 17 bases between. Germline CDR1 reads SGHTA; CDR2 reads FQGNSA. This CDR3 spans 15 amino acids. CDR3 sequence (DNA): TGTGCCAGCAGATCGTCCACAGGGTCTGATTCACCCCTCCACTTT. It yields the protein CASRSSTGSDSPLHF.

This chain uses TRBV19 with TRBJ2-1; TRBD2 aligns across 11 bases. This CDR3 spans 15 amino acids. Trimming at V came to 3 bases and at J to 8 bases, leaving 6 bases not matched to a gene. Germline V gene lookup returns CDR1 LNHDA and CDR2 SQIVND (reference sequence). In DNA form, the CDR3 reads TGTGCCAGTAGTATCCCGGGACTAGCGGTTCATGAGCAGTTCTTC. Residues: CASSIPGLAVHEQFF.

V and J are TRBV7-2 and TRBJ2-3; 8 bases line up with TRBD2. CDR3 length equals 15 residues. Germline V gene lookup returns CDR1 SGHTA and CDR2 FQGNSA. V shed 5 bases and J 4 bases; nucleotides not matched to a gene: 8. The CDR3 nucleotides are TGTGCCAGCAGCCCTGTAGCGGGAAGGTCAGATACGCAGTATTTT. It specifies CASSPVAGRSDTQYF.

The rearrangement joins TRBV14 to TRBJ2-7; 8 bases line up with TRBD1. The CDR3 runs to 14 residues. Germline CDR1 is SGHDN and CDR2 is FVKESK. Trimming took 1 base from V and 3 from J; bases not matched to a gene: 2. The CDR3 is CASSQGTGLYEQYF. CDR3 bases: TGTGCCAGCAGCCAAGGGACAGGGCTCTACGAGCAGTACTTC. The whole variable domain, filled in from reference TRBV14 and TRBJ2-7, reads EAGVTQFPSHSVIEKGQTVTLRCDPISGHDNLYWYRRVMGKEIKFLLHFVKESKQDESGMPNNRFLAERTGGTYSTLKVQPAELEDSGVYFCASSQGTGLYEQYFGPGTRLTVT.

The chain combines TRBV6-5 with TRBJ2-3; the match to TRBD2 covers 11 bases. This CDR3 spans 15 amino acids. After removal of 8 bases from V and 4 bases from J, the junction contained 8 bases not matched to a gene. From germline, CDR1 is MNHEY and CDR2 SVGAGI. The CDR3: CASSPIAGGSDTQYF. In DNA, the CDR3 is TGTGCCAGCTCCCCAATAGCGGGAGGGTCAGATACGCAGTATTTT.

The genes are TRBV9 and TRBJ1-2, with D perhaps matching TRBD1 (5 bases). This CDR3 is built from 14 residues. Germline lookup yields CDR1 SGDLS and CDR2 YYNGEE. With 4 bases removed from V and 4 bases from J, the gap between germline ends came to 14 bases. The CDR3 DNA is TGTGCCAGCAGCCCCGTTGGAGGGGCCTATGGCTACACCTTC. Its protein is CASSPVGGAYGYTF.

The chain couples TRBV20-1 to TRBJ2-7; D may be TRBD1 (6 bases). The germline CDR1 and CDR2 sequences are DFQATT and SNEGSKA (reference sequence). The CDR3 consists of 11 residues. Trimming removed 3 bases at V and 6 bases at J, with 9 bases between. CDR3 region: CSASLGGEQYF. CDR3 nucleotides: TGCAGTGCTAGTTTAGGGGGCGAGCAGTACTTC.

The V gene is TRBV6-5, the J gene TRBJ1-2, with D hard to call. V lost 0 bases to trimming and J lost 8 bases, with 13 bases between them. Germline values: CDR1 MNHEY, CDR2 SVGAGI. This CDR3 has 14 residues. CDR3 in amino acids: CASSYSGQSEGYTF. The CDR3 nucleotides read TGTGCCAGCAGTTACTCTGGGCAGTCAGAGGGCTACACCTTC.

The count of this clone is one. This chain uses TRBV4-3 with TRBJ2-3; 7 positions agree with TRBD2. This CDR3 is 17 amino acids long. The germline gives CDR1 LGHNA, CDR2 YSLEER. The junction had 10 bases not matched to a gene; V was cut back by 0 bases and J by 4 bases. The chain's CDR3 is CASSQDLGGGPSDTQYF. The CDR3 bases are TGCGCCAGCAGCCAAGATCTGGGGGGAGGGCCCTCAGATACGCAGTATTTT.

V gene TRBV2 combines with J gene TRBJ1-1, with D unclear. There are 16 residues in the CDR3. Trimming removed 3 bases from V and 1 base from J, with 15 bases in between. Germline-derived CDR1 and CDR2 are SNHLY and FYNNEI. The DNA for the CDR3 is TGTGCCAGCAGTGACATAGGCAGGCATACGAACACTGAAGCTTTCTTT. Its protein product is CASSDIGRHTNTEAFF.

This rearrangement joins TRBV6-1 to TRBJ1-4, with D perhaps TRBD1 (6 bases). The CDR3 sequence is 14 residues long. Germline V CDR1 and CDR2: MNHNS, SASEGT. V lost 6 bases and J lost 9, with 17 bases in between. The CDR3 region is CASRKVPGEQKLFF. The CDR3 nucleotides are TGTGCCAGCAGGAAGGTGCCAGGGGAGCAAAAACTGTTTTTT.

The CDR3 reads CASSFTSGGSHGELFF. The CDR3 nucleotides are TGCGCCAGCAGCTTTACTAGCGGGGGGTCTCACGGGGAGCTGTTTTTT. The chain links TRBV5-1 to TRBJ2-2, with 12 bases aligning to TRBD2. CDR1 is SGHRS, CDR2 YFSETQ, per germline. The junction had 6 bases not matched to a gene; V was cut back by 2 bases and J by 7 bases. The length of the CDR3 is 16 residues.

The CDR3 nucleotides are TGTGCCAGCTCACCTACTACAGGGATCACTTCCTACGAGCAGTACTTC. It translates to CASSPTTGITSYEQYF. V usage is TRBV18 and J usage is TRBJ2-7, with D possibly TRBD1 on 6 matching bases. This CDR3 spans 16 amino acids. Germline lookup yields CDR1 KGHSH and CDR2 LQKENI. Trimming took 3 bases from V and 1 from J, leaving 16 bases between them. The full variable domain, its missing parts supplied by reference TRBV18 and TRBJ2-7, is NAGVMQNPRHLVRRRGQEARLRCSPMKGHSHVYWYRQLPEEGLKFMVYLQKENIIDESGMPKERFSAEFPKEGPSILRIQQVVRGDSAAYFCASSPTTGITSYEQYFGPGTRLTVT.

CDR3 in amino acids: CASSEGGGINTGELFF. DNA of the CDR3: TGTGCCAGCAGCGAAGGGGGCGGGATAAACACCGGGGAGCTGTTTTTT. This chain uses TRBV7-8 with TRBJ2-2; TRBD1 is a possible D gene (7 bases). Germline V gene sequence: CDR1 SGHVS, CDR2 FQNEAQ. Deletions cut 5 bases from V and 2 bases from J, with 15 bases between. The length of the CDR3 is 16 residues.

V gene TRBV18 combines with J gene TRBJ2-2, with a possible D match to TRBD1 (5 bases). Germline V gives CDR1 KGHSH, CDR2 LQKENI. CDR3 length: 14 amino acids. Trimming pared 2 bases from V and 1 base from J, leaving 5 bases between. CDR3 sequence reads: CASSPDRNTGELFF. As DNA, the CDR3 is TGTGCCAGCTCACCAGACAGGAACACCGGGGAGCTGTTTTTT.

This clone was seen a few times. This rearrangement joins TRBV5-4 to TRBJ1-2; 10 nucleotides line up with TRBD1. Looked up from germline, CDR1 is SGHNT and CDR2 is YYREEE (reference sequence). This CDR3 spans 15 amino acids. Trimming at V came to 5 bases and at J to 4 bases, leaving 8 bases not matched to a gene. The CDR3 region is CASSGGGQGTYGYTF. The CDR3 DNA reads TGTGCCAGCAGTGGGGGGGGACAGGGGACCTATGGCTACACCTTC.

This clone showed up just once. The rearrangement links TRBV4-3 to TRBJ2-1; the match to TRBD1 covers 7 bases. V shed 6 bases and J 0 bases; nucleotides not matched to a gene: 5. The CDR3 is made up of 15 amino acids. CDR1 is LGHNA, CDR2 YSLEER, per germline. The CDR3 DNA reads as TGCGCCAGCAGATGGGACAGCAGCTCCTACAATGAGCAGTTCTTC. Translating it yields CASRWDSSSYNEQFF.

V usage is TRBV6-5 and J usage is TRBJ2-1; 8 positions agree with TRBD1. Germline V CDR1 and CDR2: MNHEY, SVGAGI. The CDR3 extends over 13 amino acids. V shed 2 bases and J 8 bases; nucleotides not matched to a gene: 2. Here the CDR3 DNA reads TGTGCCAGCAGTTACGACAGGGGCGATGAGCAGTTCTTC. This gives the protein CASSYDRGDEQFF.